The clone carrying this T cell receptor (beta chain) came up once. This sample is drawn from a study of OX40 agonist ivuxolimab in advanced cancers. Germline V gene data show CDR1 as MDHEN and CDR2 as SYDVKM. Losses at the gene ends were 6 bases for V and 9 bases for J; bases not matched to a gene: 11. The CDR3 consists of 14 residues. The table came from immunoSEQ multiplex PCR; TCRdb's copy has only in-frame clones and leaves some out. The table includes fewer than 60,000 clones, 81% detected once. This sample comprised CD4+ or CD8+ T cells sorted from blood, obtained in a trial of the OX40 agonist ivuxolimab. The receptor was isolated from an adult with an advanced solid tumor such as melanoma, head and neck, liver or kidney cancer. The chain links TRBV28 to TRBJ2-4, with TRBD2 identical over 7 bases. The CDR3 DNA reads TGTGCCAGCAGCTTCACCATGGGGAGGGGCATTCAGTACTTC. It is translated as CASSFTMGRGIQYF.